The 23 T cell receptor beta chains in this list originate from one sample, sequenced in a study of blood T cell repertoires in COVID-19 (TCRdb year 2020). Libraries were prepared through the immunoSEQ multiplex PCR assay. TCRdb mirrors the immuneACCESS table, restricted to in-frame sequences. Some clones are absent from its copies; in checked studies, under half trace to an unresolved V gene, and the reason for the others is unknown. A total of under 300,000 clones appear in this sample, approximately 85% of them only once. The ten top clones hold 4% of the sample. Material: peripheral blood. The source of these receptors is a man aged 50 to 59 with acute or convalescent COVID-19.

The CDR3 bases are TGTGCCAGCTCACCACCGAACAGGGACTACTACGAGCAGTACTTC. It encodes CASSPPNRDYYEQYF. The chain has TRBV18 and TRBJ2-7, with TRBD2 as a possible D gene (7 bases). The CDR3 runs 15 residues. From germline, CDR1 is KGHSH and CDR2 LQKENI. Trimming shortened V by 0 bases and J by 3 bases, and 12 bases separated the two germline ends.

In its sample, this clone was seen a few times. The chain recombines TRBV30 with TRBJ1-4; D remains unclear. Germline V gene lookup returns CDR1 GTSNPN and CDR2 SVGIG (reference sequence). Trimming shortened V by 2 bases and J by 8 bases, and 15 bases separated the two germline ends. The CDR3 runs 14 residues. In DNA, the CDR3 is TGTGCCTGGAGTCTTGGACTTGGGAAGGAAAAACTGTTTTTT. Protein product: CAWSLGLGKEKLFF.

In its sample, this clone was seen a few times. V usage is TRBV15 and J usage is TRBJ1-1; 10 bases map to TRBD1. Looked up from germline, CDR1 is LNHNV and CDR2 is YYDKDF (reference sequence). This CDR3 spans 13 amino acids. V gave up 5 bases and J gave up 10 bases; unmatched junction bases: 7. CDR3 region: CATSGTGDLGAFF. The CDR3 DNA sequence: TGTGCCACCAGCGGGACAGGGGATTTAGGAGCTTTCTTT.

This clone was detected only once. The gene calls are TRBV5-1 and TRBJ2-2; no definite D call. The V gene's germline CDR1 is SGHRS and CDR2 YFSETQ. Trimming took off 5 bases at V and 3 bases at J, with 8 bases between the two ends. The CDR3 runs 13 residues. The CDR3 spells CASRLQDTGELFF. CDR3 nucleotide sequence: TGCGCCAGCAGGTTGCAGGACACCGGGGAGCTGTTTTTT.

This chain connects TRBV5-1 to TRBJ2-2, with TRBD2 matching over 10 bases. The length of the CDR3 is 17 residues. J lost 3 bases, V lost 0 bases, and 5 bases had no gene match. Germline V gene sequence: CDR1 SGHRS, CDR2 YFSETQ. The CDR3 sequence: CASSLARTSGYTGELFF. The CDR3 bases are TGCGCCAGCAGCTTGGCCAGGACTAGCGGCTACACCGGGGAGCTGTTTTTT. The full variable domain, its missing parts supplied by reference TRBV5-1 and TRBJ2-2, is KAGVTQTPRYLIKTRGQQVTLSCSPISGHRSVSWYQQTPGQGLQFLFEYFSETQRNKGNFPGRFSGRQFSNSRSEMNVSTLELGDSALYLCASSLARTSGYTGELFFGEGSRLTVL.

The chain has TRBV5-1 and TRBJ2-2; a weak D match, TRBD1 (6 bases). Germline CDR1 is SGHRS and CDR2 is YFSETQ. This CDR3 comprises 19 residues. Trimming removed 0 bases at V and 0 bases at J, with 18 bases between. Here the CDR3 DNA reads TGCGCCAGCAGCTTGGGGTCAGGGGCTCTCCCTACGAACACCGGGGAGCTGTTTTTT. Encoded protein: CASSLGSGALPTNTGELFF.

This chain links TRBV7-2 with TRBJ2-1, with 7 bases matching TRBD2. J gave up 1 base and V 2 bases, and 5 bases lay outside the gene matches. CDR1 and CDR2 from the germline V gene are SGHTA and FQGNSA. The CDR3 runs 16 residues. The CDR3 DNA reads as TGTGCCAGCAGCTTATTAGCGGGCTCTTCCTACAATGAGCAGTTCTTC. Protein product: CASSLLAGSSYNEQFF.

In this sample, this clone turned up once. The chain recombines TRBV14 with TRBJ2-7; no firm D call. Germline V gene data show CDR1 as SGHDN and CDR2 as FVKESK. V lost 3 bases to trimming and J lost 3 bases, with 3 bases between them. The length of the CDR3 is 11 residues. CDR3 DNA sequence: TGTGCCAGCAGCCACAGCTACGAGCAGTACTTC. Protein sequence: CASSHSYEQYF. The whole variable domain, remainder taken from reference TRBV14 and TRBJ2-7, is EAGVTQFPSHSVIEKGQTVTLRCDPISGHDNLYWYRRVMGKEIKFLLHFVKESKQDESGMPNNRFLAERTGGTYSTLKVQPAELEDSGVYFCASSHSYEQYFGPGTRLTVT.

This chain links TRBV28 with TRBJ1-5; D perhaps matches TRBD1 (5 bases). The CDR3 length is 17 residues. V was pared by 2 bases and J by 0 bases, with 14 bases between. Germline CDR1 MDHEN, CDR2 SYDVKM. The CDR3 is CASSLTGGDYSNQPQHF. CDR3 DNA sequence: TGTGCCAGCAGTTTAACAGGTGGGGACTATAGCAATCAGCCCCAGCATTTT.

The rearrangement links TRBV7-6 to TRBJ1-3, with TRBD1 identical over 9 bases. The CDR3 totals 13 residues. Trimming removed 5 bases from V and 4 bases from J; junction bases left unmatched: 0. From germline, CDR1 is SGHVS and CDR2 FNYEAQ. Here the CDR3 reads CASSGTGGNTIYF. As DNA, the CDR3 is TGTGCCAGCAGCGGGACAGGGGGAAACACCATATATTTT.

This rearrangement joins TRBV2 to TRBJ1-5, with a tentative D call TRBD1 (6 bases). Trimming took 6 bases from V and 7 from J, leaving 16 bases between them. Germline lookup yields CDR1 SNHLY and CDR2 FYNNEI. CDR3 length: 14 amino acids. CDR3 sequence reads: CASSLGVGGQPQHF. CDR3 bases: TGTGCCAGCAGCCTCGGGGTTGGGGGCCAGCCCCAGCATTTT.

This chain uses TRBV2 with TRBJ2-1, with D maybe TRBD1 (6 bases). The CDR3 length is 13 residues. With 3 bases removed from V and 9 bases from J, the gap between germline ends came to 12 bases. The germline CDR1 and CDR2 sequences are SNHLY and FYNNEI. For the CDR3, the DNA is TGTGCCAGCAGTGATTCGTGGGGGCTTGAGCAGTTCTTC. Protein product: CASSDSWGLEQFF.

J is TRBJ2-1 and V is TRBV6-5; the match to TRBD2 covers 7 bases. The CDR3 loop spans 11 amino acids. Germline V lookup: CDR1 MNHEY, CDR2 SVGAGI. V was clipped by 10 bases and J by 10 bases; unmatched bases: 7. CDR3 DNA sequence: TGTGCCATATATATGGGGGGGGAGCAGTTCTTC. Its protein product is CAIYMGGEQFF.

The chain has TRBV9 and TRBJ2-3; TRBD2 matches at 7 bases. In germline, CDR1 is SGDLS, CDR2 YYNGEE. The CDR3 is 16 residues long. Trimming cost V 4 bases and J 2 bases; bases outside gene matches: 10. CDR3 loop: CASSPGDYDSTDTQYF. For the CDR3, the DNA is TGTGCCAGCAGCCCGGGGGACTACGACTCCACAGATACGCAGTATTTT.

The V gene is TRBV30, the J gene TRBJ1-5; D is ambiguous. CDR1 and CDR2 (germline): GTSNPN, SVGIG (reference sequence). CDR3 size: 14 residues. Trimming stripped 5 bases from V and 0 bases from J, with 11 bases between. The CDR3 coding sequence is TGTGCCTGGTCGGGTGCGGTTAGCAATCAGCCCCAGCATTTT. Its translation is CAWSGAVSNQPQHF.

The CDR3 loop reads CASSLTTTGSQHF. CDR3 sequence (DNA): TGTGCCAGCAGCCTCACTACAACAGGGAGCCAGCATTTT. This rearrangement joins TRBV13 to TRBJ1-5, with a tentative D call TRBD1 (6 bases). In germline, CDR1 is PRHDT, CDR2 FYEKMQ (reference sequence). There are 13 residues in the CDR3. The V gene lost 5 bases and the J gene lost 12 bases, with 17 bases spanning the gap.

The CDR3 DNA follows: TGCGCCAGCAGCTTGGGACAGAATTCTAACTATGGCTACACCTTC. As protein: CASSLGQNSNYGYTF. The V and J genes are TRBV5-1 and TRBJ1-2, with D perhaps matching TRBD1 (5 bases). Germline V gene data show CDR1 as SGHRS and CDR2 as YFSETQ. The CDR3 loop spans 15 amino acids. Trimming removed 0 bases at V and 0 bases at J, with 9 bases between.

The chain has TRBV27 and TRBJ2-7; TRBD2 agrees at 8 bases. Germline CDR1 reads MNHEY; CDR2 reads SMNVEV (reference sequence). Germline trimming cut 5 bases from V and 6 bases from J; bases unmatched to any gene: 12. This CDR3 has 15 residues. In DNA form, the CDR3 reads TGTGCCAGCAGTATGGGGCTAGCGGGTGAAGGCGAGCAGTACTTC. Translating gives CASSMGLAGEGEQYF.

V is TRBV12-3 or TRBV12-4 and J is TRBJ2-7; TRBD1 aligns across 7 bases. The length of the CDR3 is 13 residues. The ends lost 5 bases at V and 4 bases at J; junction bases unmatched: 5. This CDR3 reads CASSKPGQYEQYF. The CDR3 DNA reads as TGTGCCAGCAGTAAACCGGGACAGTACGAGCAGTACTTC.

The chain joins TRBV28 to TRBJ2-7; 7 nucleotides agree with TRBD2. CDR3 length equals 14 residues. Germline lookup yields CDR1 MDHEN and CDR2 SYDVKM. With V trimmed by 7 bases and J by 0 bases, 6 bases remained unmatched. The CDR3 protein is CASNPGGNSYEQYF. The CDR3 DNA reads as TGTGCCAGCAACCCCGGGGGGAACTCCTACGAGCAGTACTTC.

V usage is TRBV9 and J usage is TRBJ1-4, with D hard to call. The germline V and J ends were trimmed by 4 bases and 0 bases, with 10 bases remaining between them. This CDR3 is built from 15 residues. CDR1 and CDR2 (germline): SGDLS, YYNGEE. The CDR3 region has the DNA TGTGCCAGCAGCCCCGAGCCGGCAACTAATGAAAAACTGTTTTTT. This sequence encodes CASSPEPATNEKLFF. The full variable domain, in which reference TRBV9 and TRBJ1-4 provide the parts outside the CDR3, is DSGVTQTPKHLITATGQRVTLRCSPRSGDLSVYWYQQSLDQGLQFLIQYYNGEERAKGNILERFSAQQFPDLHSELNLSSLELGDSALYFCASSPEPATNEKLFFGSGTQLSVL.

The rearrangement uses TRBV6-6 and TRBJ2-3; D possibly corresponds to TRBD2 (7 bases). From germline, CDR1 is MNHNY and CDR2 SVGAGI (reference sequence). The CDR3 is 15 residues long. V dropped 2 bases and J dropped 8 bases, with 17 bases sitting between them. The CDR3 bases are TGTGCCAGCAGTTACACCGCGGGGGCCGGGGGTACGCAGTATTTT. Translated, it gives CASSYTAGAGGTQYF.

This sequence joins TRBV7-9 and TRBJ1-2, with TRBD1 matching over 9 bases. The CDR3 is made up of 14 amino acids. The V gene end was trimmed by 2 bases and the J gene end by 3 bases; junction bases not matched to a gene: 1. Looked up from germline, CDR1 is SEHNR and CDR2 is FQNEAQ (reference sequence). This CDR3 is CASSLRQGDYGYTF. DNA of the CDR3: TGTGCCAGCAGCTTAAGACAGGGGGACTATGGCTACACCTTC.